What follows are 9 T cell receptor beta chains derived from one specimen sequenced in a study of radiation and T cells in renal cell carcinoma. The assay was immunoSEQ multiplex PCR, and TCRdb's table has in-frame clones only and misses some. Counted here are about 140,000 clones, roughly 83% occurring once; the ten biggest clones make up approximately 22%. Time point of the sample: baseline pretreatment blood. Sample treatment: 15 Gy SBRT to primary tumor, nephrectomy 4 weeks later. Sequencing was performed on blood, taken from a patient whose treatment included radiotherapy and nephrectomy. All receptors come from a woman in her 50s with renal cell carcinoma.

The genes are TRBV30 and TRBJ1-1, with D tentatively TRBD1 (5 bases). Germline-derived CDR1 and CDR2 are GTSNPN and SVGIG (reference sequence). V was clipped by 5 bases and J by 5 bases, with 15 bases between them. The CDR3 sequence is 13 residues long. DNA for the CDR3: TGTGCCTGGGACCCGGGACGGTGGACTGAAGCTTTCTTT. Translation gives CAWDPGRWTEAFF. Full variable domain (missing parts from reference TRBV30 and TRBJ1-1): SQTIHQWPATLVQPVGSPLSLECTVEGTSNPNLYWYRQAAGRGLQLLFYSVGIGQISSEVPQNLSASRPQDRQFILSSKKLLLSDSGFYLCAWDPGRWTEAFFGQGTRLTVV.

This chain uses TRBV5-8 with TRBJ1-2; 7 bases agree with TRBD1. The germline V gene has CDR1 SGHTS and CDR2 YDEGEE. Germline trimming cut 4 bases from V and 1 base from J; bases unmatched to any gene: 4. This CDR3 spans 14 amino acids. The CDR3 protein is CASSLGQLNYGYTF. The CDR3 coding sequence is TGTGCCAGCAGCCTGGGACAGCTTAACTATGGCTACACCTTC.

The chain carries TRBV15 and TRBJ1-1; D call uncertain. V shed 0 bases and J shed 2 bases, with 10 bases lying between them. Germline V gives CDR1 LNHNV, CDR2 YYDKDF (reference sequence). This CDR3 is built from 15 residues. The CDR3 region has the DNA TGTGCCACCAGCAGAGATCGGGGTCTAAACACTGAAGCTTTCTTT. This codes for CATSRDRGLNTEAFF.

This clone was seen a few times. The chain has TRBV6-5 and TRBJ1-1; D is undetermined. Trimming stripped 6 bases from V and 1 base from J, with 9 bases between. This CDR3 is built from 13 residues. Germline CDR1 MNHEY, CDR2 SVGAGI. The chain's CDR3 is CASSPGKNTEAFF. The CDR3 DNA is TGTGCCAGCAGCCCCGGGAAGAACACTGAAGCTTTCTTT.

The rearrangement uses TRBV5-1 and TRBJ1-3, with D uncertain. CDR1 is SGHRS and CDR2 is YFSETQ in the germline V gene. Trimming took off 1 base at V and 0 bases at J, with 11 bases between the two ends. The CDR3 sequence is 16 residues long. This CDR3 is CASSLTGPYSGNTIYF. The DNA of the CDR3 is TGCGCCAGCAGCTTGACTGGACCTTACTCTGGAAACACCATATATTTT.

This clone was seen just once. V gene TRBV4-1 combines with J gene TRBJ1-4, with D unclear. This CDR3 has 15 residues. Looked up from germline, CDR1 is MGHRA and CDR2 is YSYEKL. Trimming stripped 4 bases from V and 4 bases from J, with 13 bases between. The CDR3 coding sequence is TGCGCCAGCAGCCCCTTTGCAGGTTTTAATGAAAAACTGTTTTTT. This translates into CASSPFAGFNEKLFF.

The V gene is TRBV7-2, the J gene TRBJ2-7; 7 positions match TRBD1. CDR1 SGHTA and CDR2 FQGNSA come from the germline V gene. The trim removed 3 bases at V and 1 base at J, leaving 3 bases unmatched. This CDR3 is built from 14 residues. This chain's CDR3 is CASSFTGESYEQYF. The CDR3 region has the DNA TGTGCCAGCAGCTTTACAGGGGAGTCCTACGAGCAGTACTTC. Complete variable domain (other parts from reference TRBV7-2 and TRBJ2-7): GAGVSQSPSNKVTEKGKDVELRCDPISGHTALYWYRQSLGQGLEFLIYFQGNSAPDKSGLPSDRFSAERTGGSVSTLTIQRTQQEDSAVYLCASSFTGESYEQYFGPGTRLTVT.

The CDR3 DNA reads as TGTGCCAGCAGCTTAGCTACAGCGGGGGGGCGGGAGACCCAGTACTTC. Protein sequence: CASSLATAGGRETQYF. This sequence joins TRBV7-2 and TRBJ2-5, with 10 positions matching TRBD2. The CDR3 runs to 16 residues. V was pared by 0 bases and J by 5 bases, with 6 bases of the junction left unmatched. Germline V gene sequence: CDR1 SGHTA, CDR2 FQGNSA.

The rearrangement uses TRBV7-9 and TRBJ1-4, with a weak D call TRBD1 (5 bases). The CDR3 covers 15 residues. Between the trimmed V and J ends, which lost 0 bases and 4 bases, there was a span of 9 bases. Germline loops: CDR1 SEHNR, CDR2 FQNEAQ (reference sequence). The CDR3 DNA sequence: TGTGCCAGCAGCTTAGCGGGACGGAATAATGAAAAACTGTTTTTT. Translating gives CASSLAGRNNEKLFF. Full variable domain (rest looked up from reference TRBV7-9 and TRBJ1-4): DTGVSQNPRHKITKRGQNVTFRCDPISEHNRLYWYRQTLGQGPEFLTYFQNEAQLEKSRLLSDRFSAERPKGSFSTLEIQRTEQGDSAMYLCASSLAGRNNEKLFFGSGTQLSVL.